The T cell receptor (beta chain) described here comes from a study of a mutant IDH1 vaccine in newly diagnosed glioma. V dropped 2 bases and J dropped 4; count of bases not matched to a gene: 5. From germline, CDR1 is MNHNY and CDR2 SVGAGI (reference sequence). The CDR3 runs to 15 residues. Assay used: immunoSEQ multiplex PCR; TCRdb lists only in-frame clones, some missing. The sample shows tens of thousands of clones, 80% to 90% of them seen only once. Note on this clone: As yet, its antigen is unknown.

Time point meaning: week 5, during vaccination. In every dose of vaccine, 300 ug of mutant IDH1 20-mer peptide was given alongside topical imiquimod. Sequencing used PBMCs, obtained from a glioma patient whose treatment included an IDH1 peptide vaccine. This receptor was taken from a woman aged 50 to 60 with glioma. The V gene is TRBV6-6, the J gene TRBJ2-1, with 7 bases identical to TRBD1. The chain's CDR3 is CASSYDGQEYNEQFF. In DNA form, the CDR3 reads TGTGCCAGCAGTTACGACGGACAGGAGTACAATGAGCAGTTCTTC.